The present TCR beta chain was sequenced within a study of Graves' ophthalmopathy and Graves' hyperthyroidism. General observations from the study: The authors also found most expanded thyroid clonotypes above 0.001 frequency in blood. The model's prediction of ophthalmopathy progression had approximately 71% sensitivity and 72% to 80% specificity.

About this clonotype itself: Its antigen is currently unknown.

Enrolled hyperthyroidism patients had a new diagnosis, a duration under 2 months, and an age of 18 to 65. Clinical symptoms, serum thyroxine, TRAb, thyroid ultrasound and orbital computed tomography formed the basis of diagnosis. Amplifying from RNA transcripts, the study obtained TCR beta CDR3 regions. An opening RT-PCR round employed HTBI primers and preceded a second-round multiplex PCR. TCRdb processed the multiplex PCR reads anew with MiXCR; each CDR3 protein has one entry. The repertoire has over a million distinct CDR3 sequences, about 36% of them found once; the top ten carry more than 9.5%. Germline-derived CDR1 and CDR2 are SGHTA and FQGNSA. The CDR3 sequence is 14 residues long. With V trimmed by 3 bases and J by 7 bases, 8 bases remained unmatched.

This TCR was sampled from an adult man with Graves' hyperthyroidism. The sequencing input was peripheral blood or thyroid tissue (not recorded which). The chain is built from TRBV7-2 and TRBJ2-5; 7 nucleotides align to TRBD1. The CDR3 nucleotides read TGTGCCAGCAGCTTGGACAGGATAGAGGGGACCCAGTACTTC. It translates to CASSLDRIEGTQYF.